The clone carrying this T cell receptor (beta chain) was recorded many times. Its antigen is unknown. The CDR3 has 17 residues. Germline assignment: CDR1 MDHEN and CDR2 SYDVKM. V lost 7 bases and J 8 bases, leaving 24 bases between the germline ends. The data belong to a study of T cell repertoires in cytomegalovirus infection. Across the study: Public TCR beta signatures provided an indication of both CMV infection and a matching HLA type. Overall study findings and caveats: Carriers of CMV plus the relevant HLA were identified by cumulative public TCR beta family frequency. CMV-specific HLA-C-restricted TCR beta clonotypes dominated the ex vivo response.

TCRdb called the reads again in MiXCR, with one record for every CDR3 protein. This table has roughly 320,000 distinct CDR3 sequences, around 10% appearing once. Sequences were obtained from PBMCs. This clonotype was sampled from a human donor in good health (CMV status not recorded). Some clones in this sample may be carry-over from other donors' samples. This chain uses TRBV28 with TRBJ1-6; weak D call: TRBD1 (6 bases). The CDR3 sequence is CASTIGGARVFDSPLHF. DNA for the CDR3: TGTGCCAGCACCATAGGGGGGGCGAGGGTTTTTGATTCACCCCTCCACTTT. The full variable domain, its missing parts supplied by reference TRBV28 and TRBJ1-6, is DVKVTQSSRYLVKRTGEKVFLECVQDMDHENMFWYRQDPGLGLRLIYFSYDVKMKEKGDIPEGYSVSREKKERFSLILESASTNQTSMYLCASTIGGARVFDSPLHFGNGTRLTVT.